The clone carrying this T cell receptor (beta chain) was observed at least ten times. Antigen specificity is unknown. The record originates from a study of breast tumors, draining lymph nodes, adjacent tissues. Study results and caveats: That most tumor T cells come from lymph nodes remained unproven. Luminal-like breast cancer showed significantly higher tumor–nontumor repertoire similarity than basal-like. The data were judged consistent with most tumor T cells coming from lymph node and expanding in tumor. Compared with lymph nodes, tumors were less diverse; compared with nontumor tissue, more.

Breast cancer patients provided tissue from their axillary draining lymph nodes. TCRdb re-called the multiplex PCR reads with MiXCR, one entry per CDR3 protein. The sample shows approximately 230,000 distinct CDR3 sequences, less than 40% of them seen only once. Germline V CDR1 and CDR2: DFQATT, SNEGSKA (reference sequence). V lost 3 bases to trimming and J lost 0 bases, with 10 bases between them. This CDR3 has 14 amino acids. This TCR came from a female donor with breast cancer. Some clones in this sample may be carry-over from other donors' samples. The chain combines TRBV20-1 with TRBJ2-3; D ambiguous. Material for sequencing was axillary lymph node tissue. CDR3 DNA: TGCAGTGCTAGCGTATCGTCTAGCACAGATACGCAGTATTTT. Its translation: CSASVSSSTDTQYF.